This T cell receptor (beta chain) stems from a study of cytomegalovirus exposure and HLA in healthy donors. In the study overall: There were about 86 million unique TCRs (from HLA-typed donors) in an early data release. Study results and limitations: Upon later analysis, HLA-associated TCR beta chains proved more clonally expanded than other, equally common chains. As immune exposure information, only CMV serostatus was available. The later analysis indicated that the majority of CMV-associated TCR beta chains appeared HLA-restricted.

A word on this clone: The antigen remains undetermined.

Researchers ran the PCR with 60 Vbeta and 13 Jbeta primers. Here immunoSEQ multiplex PCR was the method, and the copy in TCRdb shows in-frame clones only, minus some. This sample has approximately 93,000 clones; approximately 80% occur once, and the top ten carry 3% to 4%. Trimming removed 6 bases from V and 2 bases from J; junction bases left unmatched: 2. The CDR3 covers 14 residues. Germline CDR1 SNHLY, CDR2 FYNNEI. Sequenced sample: PBMCs. The receptor's source is a woman in her forties in good health and CMV-seronegative. The chain uses TRBV2 and TRBJ2-7, with TRBD2 matching 12 bases. The CDR3 spells CASSTSGRTYEQYF. CDR3 DNA: TGTGCCAGCAGCACTAGCGGGAGGACCTACGAGCAGTACTTC.